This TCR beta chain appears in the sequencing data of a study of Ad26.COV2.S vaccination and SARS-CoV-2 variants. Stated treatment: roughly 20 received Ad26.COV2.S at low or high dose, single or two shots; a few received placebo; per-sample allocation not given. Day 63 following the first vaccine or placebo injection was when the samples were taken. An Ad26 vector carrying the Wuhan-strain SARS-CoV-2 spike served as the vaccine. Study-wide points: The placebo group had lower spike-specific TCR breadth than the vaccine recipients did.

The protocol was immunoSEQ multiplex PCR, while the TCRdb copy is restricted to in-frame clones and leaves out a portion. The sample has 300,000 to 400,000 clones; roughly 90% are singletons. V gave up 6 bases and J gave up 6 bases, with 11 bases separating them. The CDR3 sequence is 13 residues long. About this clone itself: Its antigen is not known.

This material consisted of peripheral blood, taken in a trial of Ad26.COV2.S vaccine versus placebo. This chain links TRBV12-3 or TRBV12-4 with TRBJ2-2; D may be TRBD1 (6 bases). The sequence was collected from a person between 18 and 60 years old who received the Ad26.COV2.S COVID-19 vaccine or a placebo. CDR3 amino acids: CASRTGWSGELFF. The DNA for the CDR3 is TGTGCCAGCAGAACAGGGTGGTCCGGGGAGCTGTTTTTT.